The entry that follows covers one T cell receptor beta chain sequence. CDR3 length: 14 residues. Deletions cut 10 bases from V and 2 bases from J, with 15 bases between. CDR1 is LNHDA and CDR2 is SQIVND in the germline V gene (reference sequence). This record comes from a study of shared clonotypes between healthy human individuals. This table comes from immunoSEQ multiplex PCR, and its TCRdb copy is limited to in-frame clones, with some not included. The profile shows millions of clones, roughly nine tenths of them singletons. This TCR derives from a man younger than 35 in good health. Sequencing input: naive CD4+ T cells sorted from blood. Subset defined: CD45RA+ positively selected. V is TRBV19 and J is TRBJ1-5; D is ambiguous. The DNA of the CDR3 is TGTGCCACCCAGACGGGTCAGGGCAATCAGCCCCAGCATTTT. Its translation is CATQTGQGNQPQHF.